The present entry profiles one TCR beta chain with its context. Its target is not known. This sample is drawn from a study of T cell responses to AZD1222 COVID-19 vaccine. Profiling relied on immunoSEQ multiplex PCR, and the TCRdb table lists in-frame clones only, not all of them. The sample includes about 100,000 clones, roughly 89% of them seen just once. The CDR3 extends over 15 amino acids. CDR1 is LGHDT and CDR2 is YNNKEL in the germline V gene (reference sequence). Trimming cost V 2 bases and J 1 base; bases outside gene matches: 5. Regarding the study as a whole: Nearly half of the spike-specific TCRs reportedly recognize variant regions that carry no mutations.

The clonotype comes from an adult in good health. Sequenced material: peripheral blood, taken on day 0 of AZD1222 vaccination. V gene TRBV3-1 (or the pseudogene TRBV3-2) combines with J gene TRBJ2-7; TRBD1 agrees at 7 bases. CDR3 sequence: CASSQRRDSSYEQYF. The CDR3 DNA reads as TGTGCCAGCAGCCAAAGAAGGGACAGTTCCTACGAGCAGTACTTC.